The sequence of this TCR beta chain was determined in a study of T cells in Graves' hyperthyroidism and ophthalmopathy. Study details: Blood was drawn when the patient was first diagnosed and still untreated.

This clonotype was observed a few times. The CDR3 regions of TCR beta were amplified from RNA transcripts. HTBI primers were the set used in a first-round RT-PCR of the TCR CDR3. From the multiplex PCR reads, TCRdb called clonotypes with MiXCR, one entry per CDR3 protein. In the table there are under 250,000 distinct CDR3 sequences, roughly 17% of which are singletons. Newly diagnosed hyperthyroidism, duration under 2 months, in patients aged 18 to 65. This sample holds PBMCs from 9.5 to 10 ml fresh peripheral blood. What was sequenced was blood. The source is a woman between 45 and 65 years old with Graves' hyperthyroidism.

The CDR3 DNA follows: TGCGCCAGCAGAACGGACAGGGGTTCGAAGACCCAGTACTTC. Translating it yields CASRTDRGSKTQYF. The chain combines TRBV5-1 with TRBJ2-5, with 9 bases that match TRBD1. V lost 5 bases and J lost 6; bases outside the gene matches: 8. The length of the CDR3 is 14 residues. Germline assignment: CDR1 SGHRS and CDR2 YFSETQ.